These 31 T cell receptor beta chains originate from one sample sequenced in a study of blood T cells in healthy people across ages. Next came a second PCR, run for about 7 to 12 cycles, which used a sample-barcoded 5' primer along with a J-beta primer mix. TCRdb itself ran the 5' RACE reads through MiXCR, one entry per CDR3 protein. The table includes about 730,000 distinct CDR3 sequences, roughly 43% detected once. Sequenced: blood. These receptors originate from a woman aged 60 to 75 in good health.

At least ten counts were recorded for this clonotype. The chain carries TRBV7-2 and TRBJ2-7; D not resolved. Trimming cost V 4 bases and J 2 bases, with 12 bases left between them. The CDR3 loop spans 14 amino acids. Germline loops: CDR1 SGHTA, CDR2 FQGNSA. CDR3 in DNA: TGTGCCAGCAGCTCCCGACCGGGCACCTACGAGCAGTACTTC. Translation gives CASSSRPGTYEQYF.

The chain combines TRBV9 with TRBJ2-5; D ambiguous. CDR3 length equals 14 residues. Germline V gives CDR1 SGDLS, CDR2 YYNGEE. The V end lost 4 bases, the J end lost 5 bases, and 15 bases lay between the germline ends. CDR3 sequence: CASSLPSTGETQYF. The CDR3 DNA reads as TGTGCCAGCAGCTTACCCTCGACCGGGGAGACCCAGTACTTC.

This clonotype was detected ten times or more. The chain joins TRBV7-2 to TRBJ2-3, with D possibly TRBD2 on 5 matching bases. This CDR3 contains 16 residues. Trimming shortened V by 5 bases and J by 1 base, and 16 bases separated the two germline ends. Germline V gene sequence: CDR1 SGHTA, CDR2 FQGNSA. CDR3 coding DNA: TGTGCCAGCAGCCCGTTGTGGGAGATGGGCACAGATACGCAGTATTTT. It yields the protein CASSPLWEMGTDTQYF.

Comment on this clonotype: A read error is possible here, since a much larger clone lies one base away. The chain couples TRBV9 to TRBJ2-7, with D perhaps matching TRBD2 (6 bases). TRBJ2-5 matches the DNA end more closely, so the J call is doubtful. Germline values: CDR1 SGDLS, CDR2 YYNGEE. The CDR3 has 13 amino acids. DNA of the CDR3: TGTGCCGGCAGCGTAATGGGGGGAGAGACCCAGTACTTC. Translation gives CAGSVMGGETQYF.

The V call is TRBV20-1, the J call TRBJ2-4; tentatively, D is TRBD2 (5 bases). V dropped 2 bases and J dropped 2 bases, with 7 bases sitting between them. The CDR3 has 13 residues. The germline CDR1 and CDR2 sequences are DFQATT and SNEGSKA (reference sequence). CDR3 nucleotide sequence: TGCAGTGCTAGAAGGGAGTCCAAAAACATTCAGTACTTC. As protein: CSARRESKNIQYF.

This clonotype was observed a few times. This chain links TRBV6-2 or TRBV6-3 with TRBJ1-5; possibly TRBD1 for D (6 bases). The germline V gene encodes CDR1 MNHEY and CDR2 SVGEGT. The CDR3 consists of 13 residues. Trimming stripped 6 bases from V and 7 bases from J, with 13 bases between. CDR3 residues: CASRYQGYQPQHF. CDR3 DNA sequence: TGTGCCAGCAGGTACCAGGGGTACCAGCCCCAGCATTTT.

Turning to this clonotype: One end of the junction varies from germline; a read error may be responsible. The chain joins TRBV6-6 to TRBJ2-7, with D tentatively TRBD1 (6 bases). The CDR3 extends over 15 amino acids. The germline CDR1 and CDR2 sequences are MNHNY and SVGAGI (reference sequence). CDR3 sequence reads: CAGSFKTGTFYEQYF. The CDR3 nucleotides read TGTGCCGGCAGTTTTAAGACAGGTACTTTCTACGAGCAGTACTTC.

The chain couples TRBV9 to TRBJ1-5, with D hard to call. The CDR3 sequence is 15 residues long. Germline CDR1 and CDR2: SGDLS and YYNGEE. V lost 0 bases and J lost 2, with 9 bases in between. The CDR3 nucleotides read TGTGCCAGCAGCGTAGGGGAGGGTGGCAATCAGCCCCAGCATTTT. It translates to CASSVGEGGNQPQHF. Drawing the rest from reference TRBV9 and TRBJ1-5, the complete variable domain is DSGVTQTPKHLITATGQRVTLRCSPRSGDLSVYWYQQSLDQGLQFLIQYYNGEERAKGNILERFSAQQFPDLHSELNLSSLELGDSALYFCASSVGEGGNQPQHFGDGTRLSIL.

CDR3 sequence: CSARTTGVQPQHF. In DNA, the CDR3 is TGCAGTGCTAGAACTACAGGGGTCCAGCCCCAGCATTTT. This chain joins TRBV20-1 and TRBJ1-5; 7 bases fit TRBD1. Looked up from germline, CDR1 is DFQATT and CDR2 is SNEGSKA (reference sequence). There are 13 residues in the CDR3. The trim removed 2 bases at V and 7 bases at J, leaving 5 bases unmatched.

The chain has TRBV28 and TRBJ2-3, with TRBD2 matching over 9 bases. V lost 6 bases to trimming and J lost 4 bases; unmatched junction nucleotides: 5. The CDR3 has 14 residues. CDR1 is MDHEN, CDR2 SYDVKM, per germline. The CDR3 DNA reads TGTGCCAGCAGCCCCGGGACTAGCCCAGATACGCAGTATTTT. Translating it yields CASSPGTSPDTQYF.

In its sample, this clonotype was seen many times. The V gene is TRBV29-1, the J gene TRBJ2-7; the D gene is possibly TRBD2 (6 bases). Germline lookup yields CDR1 SQVTM and CDR2 ANQGSEA. V was shortened by 3 bases and J by 5 bases, with 14 bases between the two germline ends. There are 13 residues in the CDR3. CDR3 bases: TGCAGCGTTGACCCCGGGAGCGCCCACGAGCAGTACTTC. It translates to CSVDPGSAHEQYF.

This clonotype was detected only a few times. V usage is TRBV5-1 and J usage is TRBJ2-5, with 9 bases that match TRBD2. CDR3 length equals 15 residues. Germline-derived CDR1 and CDR2 are SGHRS and YFSETQ. The J segment lost 5 bases and the V segment lost 5 bases, leaving 10 bases of the junction unmatched. The CDR3 DNA reads as TGCGCCAGCAGTTCTAGCGGGGACCACACCGAGACCCAGTACTTC. Its translation: CASSSSGDHTETQYF.

There are a few counts of this clonotype. The chain employs TRBV12-3 or TRBV12-4 and TRBJ2-3; no reliable D call. The CDR3 extends over 13 amino acids. The germline V and J ends were trimmed by 3 bases and 6 bases, with 10 bases remaining between them. The CDR3 loop is CASSFGDKDTQYF. CDR3 DNA sequence: TGTGCCAGCAGTTTCGGAGATAAGGATACGCAGTATTTT.

This clonotype appeared once. CDR3: CASSTLYSPATQYF. The DNA of the CDR3 is TGTGCCAGCAGCACACTTTACAGCCCCGCGACCCAGTACTTC. This chain connects TRBV7-2 to TRBJ2-5; D gene unclear. The V end lost 5 bases, the J end lost 7 bases, and 17 bases lay between the germline ends. Germline values: CDR1 SGHTA, CDR2 FQGNSA. The CDR3 covers 14 residues.

This rearrangement joins TRBV27 to TRBJ1-1; D is unclear. Germline V gene lookup returns CDR1 MNHEY and CDR2 SMNVEV (reference sequence). The ends were cut back, 2 bases at V and 5 bases at J, with 15 bases in the middle. This CDR3 has 15 residues. CDR3 protein: CASSLGFEGWTEAFF. The DNA of the CDR3 is TGTGCCAGCAGTTTAGGGTTCGAGGGTTGGACTGAAGCTTTCTTT.

This clonotype was observed a few times. The chain carries TRBV5-1 and TRBJ1-1; D gene unclear. CDR1 and CDR2 (germline): SGHRS, YFSETQ. This CDR3 is built from 12 residues. V lost 1 base and J lost 7, with 8 bases in between. The CDR3: CASSLYPNEAFF. In DNA form, the CDR3 reads TGCGCCAGCAGCTTGTACCCGAATGAAGCTTTCTTT.

The chain is built from TRBV12-3 or TRBV12-4 and TRBJ2-2; a weak D match, TRBD1 (7 bases). The CDR3 is 14 amino acids. V was clipped by 6 bases and J by 5 bases, with 13 bases between them. CDR3 residues: CASREAGGTGELFF. The CDR3 DNA follows: TGTGCCAGCAGAGAGGCAGGGGGGACCGGGGAGCTGTTTTTT.

The sample holds a few counts of this clonotype. The chain combines TRBV6-5 with TRBJ2-7; the D gene could be TRBD1 or TRBD2 (6 bases each). The CDR3 sequence is 15 residues long. Looked up from germline, CDR1 is MNHEY and CDR2 is SVGAGI. Between the trimmed V and J ends, which lost 1 base and 5 bases, there was a span of 15 bases. CDR3 in DNA: TGTGCCAGCAGTTACTTCGGGGGCGCGACGGACGAGCAGTACTTC. This encodes CASSYFGGATDEQYF.

This clonotype was observed a handful of times. This chain links TRBV5-1 with TRBJ1-1; no reliable D call. This CDR3 region has 14 residues. Germline V gene lookup returns CDR1 SGHRS and CDR2 YFSETQ. V was shortened by 2 bases and J by 3 bases, with 11 bases between the two germline ends. CDR3 amino acids: CASSLGSLDTEAFF. The CDR3 DNA sequence: TGCGCCAGCAGCTTAGGGAGTTTGGACACTGAAGCTTTCTTT.

This chain uses TRBV2 with TRBJ2-1; 8 bases agree with TRBD1. This CDR3 region has 15 residues. The germline V gene encodes CDR1 SNHLY and CDR2 FYNNEI. The junction had 7 bases not matched to a gene; V was cut back by 3 bases and J by 6 bases. The CDR3 sequence: CASSEVTGGFNEQFF. In DNA form, the CDR3 reads TGTGCCAGCAGTGAGGTTACAGGGGGGTTCAATGAGCAGTTCTTC.

With regard to this clonotype: A read error may produce the germline difference seen at one junction end. The chain has TRBV6-2 or TRBV6-3 and TRBJ2-3, with D tentatively TRBD2 (6 bases). This CDR3 spans 15 amino acids. Germline V lookup: CDR1 MNHEY, CDR2 SVGEGT. The CDR3 protein is CAGSGLAASTDTQYF. CDR3 nucleotide sequence: TGTGCCGGCAGTGGGTTAGCGGCTAGCACAGATACGCAGTATTTT.

This chain joins TRBV7-2 and TRBJ2-3; 8 bases are shared with TRBD2. Germline V CDR1 and CDR2: SGHTA, FQGNSA. V lost 6 bases and J lost 0; bases outside the gene matches: 8. The CDR3 length is 16 residues. In DNA, the CDR3 is TGTGCCAGCAGTCAAAGAGCGGGGGCTAGCACAGATACGCAGTATTTT. It encodes CASSQRAGASTDTQYF.

Written as DNA, the CDR3 is TGTGCCAGCAGCCAAGATTTAGTAGCGGGGTTATCCTACAATGAGCAGTTCTTC. Translated, it gives CASSQDLVAGLSYNEQFF. The chain joins TRBV4-2 to TRBJ2-1; 8 nucleotides align to TRBD2. The germline V gene encodes CDR1 LGHNA and CDR2 YNFKEQ. V was pared by 0 bases and J by 1 base, with 8 bases of the junction left unmatched. The CDR3 contains 18 residues.

In this sample, this clonotype turned up a few times. This chain links TRBV2 with TRBJ2-1; D assignment may be TRBD1 or TRBD2 (5 bases each). CDR3 length: 15 amino acids. Germline V lookup: CDR1 SNHLY, CDR2 FYNNEI. With 6 bases removed from V and 4 bases from J, the gap between germline ends came to 16 bases. The CDR3 coding sequence is TGTGCCAGCAGGGGGGAACAGGTTAGGTACAATGAGCAGTTCTTC. This sequence encodes CASRGEQVRYNEQFF.

This clonotype turned up a few times. The chain has TRBV7-3 and TRBJ1-1; D is perhaps TRBD1 (5 bases). The CDR3 has 13 amino acids. The V gene's germline CDR1 is SGHTA and CDR2 FQGTGA. V was pared by 5 bases and J by 3 bases, with 10 bases between. For the CDR3, the DNA is TGTGCCAGCAGCGTCAGGGTTGACACTGAAGCTTTCTTT. As protein: CASSVRVDTEAFF.

CDR3 nucleotide sequence: TGTGCCAGCAGCCCCGTCGGAGGGGACAAAGAGACCCAGTACTTC. Its translation is CASSPVGGDKETQYF. The chain combines TRBV4-2 with TRBJ2-5; D may correspond to TRBD1 or TRBD2 (6 bases each). The CDR3 has 15 amino acids. V lost 4 bases and J lost 3, with 15 bases in between. Germline V gene lookup returns CDR1 LGHNA and CDR2 YNFKEQ.

Sample share makes this clonotype medium-sized (0.01 to 0.1%). This chain joins TRBV15 and TRBJ2-1; the match to TRBD2 covers 11 bases. This CDR3 has 14 residues. Losses at the gene ends were 4 bases for V and 7 bases for J; bases not matched to a gene: 3. Germline CDR1 reads LNHNV; CDR2 reads YYDKDF (reference sequence). The CDR3 loop reads CATSTGLADNEQFF. The DNA for the CDR3 is TGTGCCACCAGCACGGGACTAGCGGATAATGAGCAGTTCTTC.

The V gene is TRBV9, the J gene TRBJ2-7; a weak D match, TRBD1 (5 bases). The CDR3 covers 13 residues. V was cut by 0 bases and J by 6 bases, with 10 bases left in between. CDR1 is SGDLS and CDR2 is YYNGEE in the germline V gene. The DNA for the CDR3 is TGTGCCAGCAGCGTAGGCCAGGGCTCCGAGCAGTACTTC. Its protein product is CASSVGQGSEQYF.

This clonotype was counted between two and nine times. The CDR3 bases are TGCAGCGCCTTGGCAGGGGCCAACACCGGGGAGCTGTTTTTT. It is translated as CSALAGANTGELFF. The chain links TRBV29-1 to TRBJ2-2; weak D call: TRBD1 (6 bases). The CDR3 is 14 residues long. The V gene lost 7 bases and the J gene lost 2 bases, with 14 bases spanning the gap. Germline assignment: CDR1 SQVTM and CDR2 ANQGSEA.

The V gene is TRBV5-6, the J gene TRBJ1-2, with D possibly matching TRBD1 (5 bases). The CDR3 covers 16 residues. Germline CDR1 is SGHDT and CDR2 is YYEEEE. V was trimmed by 4 bases and J by 1 base, leaving 17 bases between them. The chain's CDR3 is CASSGPPGRVNYGYTF. The CDR3 region has the DNA TGTGCCAGCAGCGGGCCCCCGGGACGCGTTAACTATGGCTACACCTTC.

The gene calls are TRBV15 and TRBJ1-3; weak D call: TRBD1 (5 bases). This CDR3 is built from 17 residues. Germline CDR1 LNHNV, CDR2 YYDKDF (reference sequence). Trimming pared 0 bases from V and 4 bases from J, leaving 16 bases between. DNA for the CDR3: TGTGCCACCAGCAGAGATCCGTGGGACCTAAGAGGAAACACCATATATTTT. It yields the protein CATSRDPWDLRGNTIYF. The full variable domain, completed using reference TRBV15 and TRBJ1-3, is DAMVIQNPRYQVTQFGKPVTLSCSQTLNHNVMYWYQQKSSQAPKLLFHYYDKDFNNEADTPDNFQSRRPNTSFCFLDIRSPGLGDTAMYLCATSRDPWDLRGNTIYFGEGSWLTVV.